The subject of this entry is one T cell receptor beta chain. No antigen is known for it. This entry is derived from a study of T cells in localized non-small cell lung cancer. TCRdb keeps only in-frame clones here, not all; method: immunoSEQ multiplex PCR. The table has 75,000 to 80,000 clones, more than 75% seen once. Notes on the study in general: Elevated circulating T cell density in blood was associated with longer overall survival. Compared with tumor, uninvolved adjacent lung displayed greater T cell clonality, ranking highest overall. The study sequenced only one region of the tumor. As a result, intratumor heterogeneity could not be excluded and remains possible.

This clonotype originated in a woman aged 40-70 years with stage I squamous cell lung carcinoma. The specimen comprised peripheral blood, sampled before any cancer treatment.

The CDR3 coding sequence is TGTGCCAGCAGCCCCGGGACTAGCTATGGCTACACCTTC. Translation: CASSPGTSYGYTF. The V gene is TRBV27, the J gene TRBJ1-2; possibly TRBD1 for D (5 bases). The CDR3 sequence is 13 residues long. V lost 6 bases and J lost 4, with 12 bases in between. The germline gives CDR1 MNHEY, CDR2 SMNVEV (reference sequence).